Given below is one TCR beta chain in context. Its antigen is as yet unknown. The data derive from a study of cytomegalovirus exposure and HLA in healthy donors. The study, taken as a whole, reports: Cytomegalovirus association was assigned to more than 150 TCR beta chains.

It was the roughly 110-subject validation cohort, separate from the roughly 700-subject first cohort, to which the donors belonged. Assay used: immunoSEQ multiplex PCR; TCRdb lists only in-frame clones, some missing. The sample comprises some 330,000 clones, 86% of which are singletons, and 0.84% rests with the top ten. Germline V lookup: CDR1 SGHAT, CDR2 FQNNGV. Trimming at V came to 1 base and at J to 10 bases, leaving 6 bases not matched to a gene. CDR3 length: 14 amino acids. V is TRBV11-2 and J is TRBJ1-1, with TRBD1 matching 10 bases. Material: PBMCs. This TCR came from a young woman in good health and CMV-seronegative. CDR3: CASSLGGTGVGAFF. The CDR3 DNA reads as TGTGCCAGCAGCTTAGGGGGGACAGGGGTCGGAGCTTTCTTT.